A single sample gave rise to the 20 T cell receptor beta chains below, sequenced in a study of shared clonotypes between healthy human individuals. The repertoire was sequenced with immunoSEQ multiplex PCR; TCRdb's copy has only in-frame clones and lacks some. The sample has about 610,000 clones, about 96% seen once. CD8 cells classed as naive were CD45RO-negative and positively selected for CCR7, excluding terminally differentiated effector memory CD45RA+ cells. Sequenced sample: naive CD8+ T cells sorted from blood. These receptors came from a woman in her 30s in good health.

The chain has TRBV9 and TRBJ1-2, with 9 bases lining up with TRBD1. Per the germline V gene, CDR1 is SGDLS and CDR2 is YYNGEE. The CDR3 is made up of 18 amino acids. J was trimmed by 7 bases and V by 4 bases; bases with no gene match: 20. The CDR3 nucleotides read TGTGCCAGCAGCCAACCACCGGGACAGGGAAAGGTACTAGGTGGCTACACCTTC. Its translation is CASSQPPGQGKVLGGYTF.

On this clone: This sample includes further DNA sequences coding for the same CDR3. The CDR3 bases are TGTGCCAGCAGTTCAGGGGTAACCTACGAGCAGTACTTC. As protein: CASSSGVTYEQYF. The chain carries TRBV27 and TRBJ2-7, with D perhaps TRBD1 (6 bases). Germline CDR1 MNHEY, CDR2 SMNVEV (reference sequence). The CDR3 totals 13 residues. The germline V and J ends were trimmed by 4 bases and 2 bases, with 9 bases remaining between them.

With respect to this clone: The same CDR3 also results from other DNA sequences found in this sample. This chain joins TRBV5-4 and TRBJ2-7; D not certain. V shed 1 base and J shed 6 bases, with 5 bases lying between them. The germline gives CDR1 SGHNT, CDR2 YYREEE (reference sequence). The CDR3 length is 11 residues. CDR3 amino acids: CASSLSGEQYF. The CDR3, as DNA: TGTGCCAGCAGCTTGTCAGGCGAGCAGTACTTC.

The gene calls are TRBV2 and TRBJ1-1, with D uncertain. Looked up from germline, CDR1 is SNHLY and CDR2 is FYNNEI. This CDR3 spans 16 amino acids. Trimming shortened V by 3 bases and J by 1 base, and 15 bases separated the two germline ends. CDR3 residues: CASSEVSGTENTEAFF. CDR3 bases: TGTGCCAGCAGTGAGGTCTCGGGTACGGAGAACACTGAAGCTTTCTTT.

This chain uses TRBV10-3 with TRBJ2-3; 10 nucleotides agree with TRBD2. CDR1 is ENHRY and CDR2 is SYGVKD in the germline V gene. CDR3 length: 16 amino acids. V was clipped by 3 bases and J by 2 bases; unmatched bases: 5. CDR3: CAISDSLAGHTDTQYF. The CDR3 DNA reads TGTGCCATCAGTGACTCACTAGCGGGACACACAGATACGCAGTATTTT.

The chain uses TRBV7-2 and TRBJ2-1; 9 nucleotides line up with TRBD2. The germline gives CDR1 SGHTA, CDR2 FQGNSA. Trimming at V came to 4 bases and at J to 3 bases, leaving 4 bases not matched to a gene. The CDR3 consists of 15 residues. The CDR3 protein is CASSSVSGSYNEQFF. The CDR3 nucleotides read TGTGCCAGCAGCTCAGTTAGCGGGAGCTACAATGAGCAGTTCTTC.

The count of this clone is one. V usage is TRBV7-9 and J usage is TRBJ2-1; unclear D gene. Germline V gene lookup returns CDR1 SEHNR and CDR2 FQNEAQ (reference sequence). V was trimmed by 2 bases and J by 4 bases, leaving 3 bases between them. The CDR3 loop spans 12 amino acids. CDR3 amino acids: CASSLIYNEQFF. CDR3 DNA sequence: TGTGCCAGCAGCTTAATATACAATGAGCAGTTCTTC.

The CDR3: CASSYGRNYEQYF. DNA for the CDR3: TGTGCCAGCAGCTACGGACGGAACTACGAGCAGTACTTC. The chain joins TRBV28 to TRBJ2-7; D not certain. The germline V gene encodes CDR1 MDHEN and CDR2 SYDVKM. CDR3 length: 13 amino acids. V lost 6 bases, J lost 3 bases, and 12 bases lay in between.

The genes are TRBV27 and TRBJ2-3; 7 bases are shared with TRBD2. The germline V gene has CDR1 MNHEY and CDR2 SMNVEV (reference sequence). V gave up 2 bases and J gave up 7 bases; unmatched junction bases: 6. The CDR3 runs to 14 residues. Here the CDR3 DNA reads TGTGCCAGCAGTTTAGGACTAGATCCTTATACGCAGTATTTT. This translates into CASSLGLDPYTQYF.

With respect to this clone: This sample also contains other DNA sequences that code for the same CDR3. CDR3: CASSQMNTEAFF. CDR3 nucleotide sequence: TGTGCCAGCAGCCAGATGAACACTGAAGCTTTCTTT. J is TRBJ1-1 and V is TRBV7-9; D unresolved. CDR3 length equals 12 residues. V shed 5 bases and J shed 0 bases, with 4 bases lying between them. Per the germline V gene, CDR1 is SEHNR and CDR2 is FQNEAQ (reference sequence).

This chain joins TRBV7-9 and TRBJ1-1; D is undetermined. The length of the CDR3 is 13 residues. Germline lookup yields CDR1 SEHNR and CDR2 FQNEAQ (reference sequence). V dropped 5 bases and J dropped 8 bases, with 15 bases sitting between them. The CDR3 reads CASSPHSRLEAFF. DNA for the CDR3: TGTGCCAGCAGCCCCCATTCAAGGTTAGAAGCTTTCTTT.

This clone was detected only once. The chain employs TRBV15 and TRBJ2-1; 10 nucleotides align to TRBD2. Germline loops: CDR1 LNHNV, CDR2 YYDKDF (reference sequence). The length of the CDR3 is 14 residues. The junction had 3 bases not matched to a gene; V was cut back by 8 bases and J by 2 bases. The CDR3 DNA sequence: TGTGCCACCTCCGGGACTAGCGCCTACAATGAGCAGTTCTTC. It specifies CATSGTSAYNEQFF.

This rearrangement joins TRBV5-6 to TRBJ2-7, with 10 bases fitting TRBD1. This CDR3 spans 15 amino acids. With 2 bases clipped from V and 0 bases from J, the junction kept 2 bases outside the gene matches. Germline V CDR1 and CDR2: SGHDT, YYEEEE. In DNA form, the CDR3 reads TGTGCCAGCAGCTTAGACAGGGGGCACTCCTACGAGCAGTACTTC. Protein: CASSLDRGHSYEQYF.

V usage is TRBV7-8 and J usage is TRBJ1-5; D ambiguous. Germline V lookup: CDR1 SGHVS, CDR2 FQNEAQ. This CDR3 comprises 15 residues. The V end was cut by 4 bases, the J end by 3 bases, with 13 bases between. The CDR3 spells CASSSVRQTNQPQHF. The DNA of the CDR3 is TGTGCCAGCAGCTCTGTCAGACAAACCAATCAGCCCCAGCATTTT.

V gene TRBV19 combines with J gene TRBJ2-7; perhaps TRBD2 as D (6 bases). This CDR3 spans 14 amino acids. Per germline, CDR1 LNHDA and CDR2 SQIVND (reference sequence). The V end lost 5 bases, the J end lost 4 bases, and 15 bases lay between the germline ends. CDR3 sequence reads: CASSFQLANYEQYF. The CDR3 nucleotides are TGTGCCAGTAGTTTTCAACTAGCTAATTACGAGCAGTACTTC.

The chain is built from TRBV27 and TRBJ2-1, with TRBD2 matching 9 bases. The CDR3 is 15 amino acids. Germline CDR1 and CDR2: MNHEY and SMNVEV (reference sequence). V lost 5 bases to trimming and J lost 0 bases; unmatched junction nucleotides: 2. The CDR3 loop is CASSLAGTSYNEQFF. Written as DNA, the CDR3 is TGTGCCAGCAGTCTAGCGGGAACCTCCTACAATGAGCAGTTCTTC.

This sequence joins TRBV6-5 and TRBJ1-5; TRBD1 matches 11 bases. After removal of 3 bases from V and 6 bases from J, the junction contained 4 bases not matched to a gene. This CDR3 spans 15 amino acids. Germline CDR1 reads MNHEY; CDR2 reads SVGAGI. The CDR3: CASSYTDRGRQPQHF. The CDR3 DNA follows: TGTGCCAGCAGTTATACGGACAGGGGGCGTCAGCCCCAGCATTTT.

This chain joins TRBV4-1 and TRBJ1-6; no definite D call. Germline V gene data show CDR1 as MGHRA and CDR2 as YSYEKL. This CDR3 has 16 residues. The germline V and J ends were trimmed by 0 bases and 7 bases, with 13 bases remaining between them. DNA for the CDR3: TGCGCCAGCAGCCAAGAGATCGGGCAGACAAATTCACCCCTCCACTTT. Translating it yields CASSQEIGQTNSPLHF.

This clone was found once. The chain employs TRBV25-1 and TRBJ2-3; D unclear. CDR3 length equals 13 residues. Germline V gene data show CDR1 as MGHDK and CDR2 as SYGVNS. Trimming removed 3 bases at V and 2 bases at J, with 6 bases between. As DNA, the CDR3 is TGTGCCAGCAGTGAGCCAAACACAGATACGCAGTATTTT. This codes for CASSEPNTDTQYF.

J is TRBJ2-2 and V is TRBV27; D is uncertain. With 7 bases removed from V and 4 bases from J, the gap between germline ends came to 4 bases. This CDR3 is built from 11 residues. From germline, CDR1 is MNHEY and CDR2 SMNVEV (reference sequence). CDR3 in amino acids: CASTFTGELFF. The CDR3 DNA sequence: TGTGCCAGCACCTTCACCGGGGAGCTGTTTTTT.